Following are 28 T cell receptor beta chains from one sample sequenced in a study of CD8+ T cells in alopecia areata. Following RNA extraction, reverse transcription yielded cDNA that acted as the sequencing template. The method was immunoSEQ multiplex PCR; TCRdb's version includes in-frame clones alone and lacks a portion of them. The sample lists hundreds of thousands of clones, around 65% occurring once. Noted treatment: oral pan-JAK inhibitor, 5-10 mg twice daily. The sequencing used CD4+ T cells sorted from blood, collected around week 46, from a patient treated with tofacitinib. The receptors originated from a human donor with alopecia areata.

This sequence joins TRBV4-1 and TRBJ2-2; D gene ambiguous. Germline CDR1 reads MGHRA; CDR2 reads YSYEKL. Trimming took 0 bases from V and 0 from J, leaving 8 bases between them. The CDR3 loop spans 16 amino acids. The CDR3 here is CASSQEANTNTGELFF. CDR3 nucleotide sequence: TGCGCCAGCAGCCAAGAGGCAAATACGAACACCGGGGAGCTGTTTTTT.

The chain recombines TRBV29-1 with TRBJ1-2; perhaps TRBD1 as D (5 bases). The CDR3 spans 15 residues. CDR1 is SQVTM, CDR2 ANQGSEA, per germline. V lost 4 bases and J 4 bases, leaving 19 bases between the germline ends. The chain's CDR3 is CSVAKTPDGGYGYTF. Here the CDR3 DNA reads TGCAGCGTTGCAAAAACCCCGGACGGGGGCTATGGCTACACCTTC.

In its sample, this clone was seen a few times. The chain links TRBV7-2 to TRBJ1-2, with D perhaps TRBD1 (5 bases). The CDR3 extends over 12 amino acids. V lost 4 bases and J 4 bases, leaving 7 bases between the germline ends. The germline gives CDR1 SGHTA, CDR2 FQGNSA. CDR3: CASSSGFYGYTF. CDR3 nucleotides: TGTGCCAGCAGCTCAGGGTTCTATGGCTACACCTTC.

The rearrangement joins TRBV12-5 to TRBJ1-2, with no clear D. CDR3 size: 14 residues. The germline V and J ends were trimmed by 6 bases and 2 bases, with 13 bases remaining between them. CDR1 is LGHNT, CDR2 FRNRAP, per germline. CDR3 protein: CASGADVVNYGYTF. In DNA form, the CDR3 reads TGTGCTAGTGGCGCCGATGTAGTCAACTATGGCTACACCTTC. The entire variable domain, with the rest obtained from reference TRBV12-5 and TRBJ1-2, is as follows: DARVTQTPRHKVTEMGQEVTMRCQPILGHNTVFWYRQTMMQGLELLAYFRNRAPLDDSGMPKDRFSAEMPDATLATLKIQPSEPRDSAVYFCASGADVVNYGYTFGSGTRLTVV.

V is TRBV9 and J is TRBJ2-1; 7 bases agree with TRBD2. J lost 4 bases, V lost 3 bases, and 4 bases had no gene match. The CDR3 has 14 amino acids. Germline-derived CDR1 and CDR2 are SGDLS and YYNGEE. CDR3 protein: CASSDGGLYNEQFF. The CDR3 DNA is TGTGCCAGCAGCGACGGGGGGTTGTACAATGAGCAGTTCTTC.

The rearrangement joins TRBV2 to TRBJ2-7; no clear D gene. The CDR3 sequence is 15 residues long. The germline V gene has CDR1 SNHLY and CDR2 FYNNEI. Trimming shortened V by 5 bases and J by 3 bases, and 17 bases separated the two germline ends. Written as DNA, the CDR3 is TGTGCCAGCAGTCTGCCCGGGTGGCAGTTCTACGAGCAGTACTTC. Amino acid sequence: CASSLPGWQFYEQYF.

The V call is TRBV25-1, the J call TRBJ1-6; maybe TRBD1 (5 bases). CDR1 and CDR2 (germline): MGHDK, SYGVNS. This CDR3 is 11 amino acids long. The ends were cut back, 10 bases at V and 9 bases at J, with 10 bases in the middle. This CDR3 is CATLGGSPLHF. The CDR3 DNA reads TGTGCCACGTTGGGGGGTTCACCCCTCCACTTT.

The genes are TRBV7-2 and TRBJ1-2; 8 positions agree with TRBD1. There are 15 residues in the CDR3. Germline loops: CDR1 SGHTA, CDR2 FQGNSA. The junction had 9 bases not matched to a gene; V was cut back by 5 bases and J by 4 bases. CDR3 amino acids: CASSPLGQGTYGYTF. For the CDR3, the DNA is TGTGCCAGCAGCCCCCTTGGACAGGGCACCTATGGCTACACCTTC.

V is TRBV30 and J is TRBJ1-5; the match to TRBD1 covers 7 bases. The J segment lost 6 bases and the V segment lost 1 base, leaving 6 bases of the junction unmatched. The CDR3 consists of 14 residues. The germline gives CDR1 GTSNPN, CDR2 SVGIG (reference sequence). Here the CDR3 reads CAWSAATGSQPQHF. The CDR3 bases are TGTGCCTGGAGTGCCGCGACAGGGAGTCAGCCCCAGCATTTT.

This clone was seen many times. The chain is built from TRBV2 and TRBJ2-7, with 8 bases lining up with TRBD1. Per germline, CDR1 SNHLY and CDR2 FYNNEI. The length of the CDR3 is 11 residues. V was pared by 9 bases and J by 6 bases, with 4 bases of the junction left unmatched. The CDR3 region is CARKTGAEQYF. The CDR3 nucleotides are TGTGCCAGAAAGACAGGGGCCGAGCAGTACTTC.

The V call is TRBV30, the J call TRBJ1-2; 10 bases align to TRBD1. Looked up from germline, CDR1 is GTSNPN and CDR2 is SVGIG (reference sequence). The junction had 9 bases not matched to a gene; V was cut back by 2 bases and J by 6 bases. The CDR3 extends over 15 amino acids. This CDR3 reads CAWSSWDRGSDGYTF. DNA for the CDR3: TGTGCCTGGAGTTCATGGGACAGGGGATCGGATGGCTACACCTTC.

This clone was observed a few times. V gene TRBV29-1 combines with J gene TRBJ1-5; no reliable D call. The CDR3 runs to 11 residues. Germline CDR1 reads SQVTM; CDR2 reads ANQGSEA. V gave up 6 bases and J gave up 7 bases, with 10 bases separating them. Here the CDR3 reads CSVLGGQPQHF. The CDR3 coding sequence is TGCAGCGTCCTCGGAGGCCAGCCCCAGCATTTT.

This chain connects TRBV29-1 to TRBJ1-5; D not certain. From germline, CDR1 is SQVTM and CDR2 ANQGSEA. Trimming pared 1 base from V and 9 bases from J, leaving 13 bases between. The CDR3 is 13 amino acids. CDR3: CSVEVVANGPQHF. In DNA form, the CDR3 reads TGCAGCGTTGAAGTTGTTGCGAACGGGCCCCAGCATTTT.

The genes are TRBV4-3 and TRBJ1-2; D possibly corresponds to TRBD1 (6 bases). The CDR3 covers 16 residues. The ends were cut back, 1 base at V and 7 bases at J, with 19 bases in the middle. Per germline, CDR1 LGHNA and CDR2 YSLEER. The chain's CDR3 is CASSQVRGAGTGGYTF. The CDR3 DNA is TGCGCCAGCAGCCAAGTGAGGGGGGCAGGGACTGGTGGCTACACCTTC.

V is TRBV9 and J is TRBJ2-7; 9 bases agree with TRBD2. Germline V lookup: CDR1 SGDLS, CDR2 YYNGEE. The CDR3 totals 16 residues. V was clipped by 4 bases and J by 1 base; unmatched bases: 9. The CDR3 nucleotides read TGTGCCAGCAGCTTAGGACTAGCGCTGACTTCCTACGAGCAGTACTTC. Translated, it gives CASSLGLALTSYEQYF.

The CDR3: CSVDKTGLTEAFF. As DNA, the CDR3 is TGCAGCGTTGACAAGACAGGGTTGACTGAAGCTTTCTTT. The chain combines TRBV29-1 with TRBJ1-1; the match to TRBD1 covers 7 bases. The CDR3 has 13 amino acids. CDR1 SQVTM and CDR2 ANQGSEA come from the germline V gene. Losses at the gene ends were 3 bases for V and 5 bases for J; bases not matched to a gene: 6.

The V and J genes are TRBV7-3 and TRBJ2-7, with 7 bases matching TRBD2. The J segment lost 5 bases and the V segment lost 5 bases, leaving 12 bases of the junction unmatched. Germline CDR1 SGHTA, CDR2 FQGTGA. This CDR3 has 15 residues. DNA for the CDR3: TGTGCCAGCAGCCCCCTTCCCGGGACTATCAACGAGCAGTACTTC. It is translated as CASSPLPGTINEQYF.

Turning to this clone: Other DNA sequences in the same sample also yield this CDR3. The V and J genes are TRBV11-2 and TRBJ2-1; D unresolved. The CDR3 has 12 residues. The germline V gene encodes CDR1 SGHAT and CDR2 FQNNGV. Trimming cost V 1 base and J 7 bases, with 5 bases left between them. Here the CDR3 DNA reads TGTGCCAGCAGCTTAGCAAGAAATGAGCAGTTCTTC. It is translated as CASSLARNEQFF.

This chain links TRBV30 with TRBJ2-7, with D possibly being TRBD1 (6 bases). The CDR3 has 12 amino acids. The V end lost 0 bases, the J end lost 11 bases, and 14 bases lay between the germline ends. Germline V gene sequence: CDR1 GTSNPN, CDR2 SVGIG (reference sequence). CDR3 coding DNA: TGTGCCTGGAGTGTATTTGATAGGGACAAGTACTTC. Translated, it gives CAWSVFDRDKYF.

V is TRBV6-1 and J is TRBJ1-5, with D perhaps TRBD1 (6 bases). This CDR3 has 16 amino acids. V was clipped by 0 bases and J by 6 bases, with 15 bases between them. Germline V gives CDR1 MNHNS, CDR2 SASEGT. CDR3 region: CASSEASGGKTQPQHF. CDR3 coding DNA: TGTGCCAGCAGTGAAGCGTCGGGGGGCAAGACTCAGCCCCAGCATTTT.

The V call is TRBV30, the J call TRBJ1-5; no clear D. The V gene lost 1 base and the J gene lost 0 bases, with 10 bases spanning the gap. The CDR3 has 15 residues. The germline gives CDR1 GTSNPN, CDR2 SVGIG (reference sequence). For the CDR3, the DNA is TGTGCCTGGAGTGAAGGAGACTATAGCAATCAGCCCCAGCATTTT. This sequence encodes CAWSEGDYSNQPQHF.

The V call is TRBV6-5, the J call TRBJ1-1; D uncertain. V was pared by 6 bases and J by 2 bases, with 10 bases between. Germline CDR1 and CDR2: MNHEY and SVGAGI. The CDR3 is 13 residues long. CDR3 region: CASSRTDNTEAFF. In nucleotides, the CDR3 is TGTGCCAGCAGCCGGACGGATAACACTGAAGCTTTCTTT.

V and J are TRBV29-1 and TRBJ1-1; D gene ambiguous. This CDR3 spans 15 amino acids. The V gene lost 0 bases and the J gene lost 0 bases, with 11 bases spanning the gap. Germline values: CDR1 SQVTM, CDR2 ANQGSEA. CDR3 protein: CSVEEGWSLNTEAFF. Written as DNA, the CDR3 is TGCAGCGTTGAAGAAGGCTGGAGCTTGAACACTGAAGCTTTCTTT.

CDR3 DNA sequence: TGTGCCAGCAGCGTCGGAGGAGGGGCATATGGCTACACCTTC. Translation: CASSVGGGAYGYTF. The V gene is TRBV9, the J gene TRBJ1-2, with D possibly TRBD1 on 5 matching bases. Trimming pared 2 bases from V and 5 bases from J, leaving 13 bases between. There are 14 residues in the CDR3. The germline V gene has CDR1 SGDLS and CDR2 YYNGEE.

The genes are TRBV5-1 and TRBJ1-1; 12 nucleotides line up with TRBD1. Germline CDR1 SGHRS, CDR2 YFSETQ. This CDR3 has 15 residues. V dropped 0 bases and J dropped 6; count of bases not matched to a gene: 3. CDR3 in DNA: TGCGCCAGCAGCTTGGGGGGACAGGGGGCCCCTGAAGCTTTCTTT. Its translation is CASSLGGQGAPEAFF.

V is TRBV29-1 and J is TRBJ1-1, with D possibly TRBD1 on 5 matching bases. CDR3 size: 12 residues. With 4 bases removed from V and 6 bases from J, the gap between germline ends came to 12 bases. Germline values: CDR1 SQVTM, CDR2 ANQGSEA. DNA for the CDR3: TGCAGCGTTGGGCAGGGAGGCCCTGAAGCTTTCTTT. Its translation: CSVGQGGPEAFF. Full variable domain (missing parts from reference TRBV29-1 and TRBJ1-1): SAVISQKPSRDICQRGTSLTIQCQVDSQVTMMFWYRQQPGQSLTLIATANQGSEATYESGFVIDKFPISRPNLTFSTLTVSNMSPEDSSIYLCSVGQGGPEAFFGQGTRLTVV.

The V and J genes are TRBV6-5 and TRBJ1-2; maybe TRBD1 (6 bases). Trimming removed 3 bases at V and 4 bases at J, with 12 bases between. In germline, CDR1 is MNHEY, CDR2 SVGAGI. CDR3 length: 14 amino acids. CDR3 bases: TGTGCCAGCAGTTATGGGGGGGCCACCTATGGCTACACCTTC. Amino acid sequence: CASSYGGATYGYTF.

This clone has just a few counts. The rearrangement joins TRBV29-1 to TRBJ2-3; no definite D call. V was trimmed by 8 bases and J by 1 base, leaving 16 bases between them. This CDR3 comprises 14 residues. The V gene's germline CDR1 is SQVTM and CDR2 ANQGSEA. The CDR3 DNA is TGCAGCAGCGACTTGGTTGGCGGCACAGATACGCAGTATTTT. This gives the protein CSSDLVGGTDTQYF.